What follows are 21 T cell receptor beta chains derived from one specimen sequenced in a study of molecular identifiers for immune sequencing clone quantification (dated by TCRdb to about 2018). The library was built by means of PCR. Sequencing was carried out with a NextSeq 500. TCRdb redid the processing of the public reads, applying fastp at Q25 and MiXCR, and retained in-frame beta chains. Every distinct CDR3 protein forms one entry, paired with its most common genes and DNA. Across this sample there are hundreds of thousands of distinct CDR3 sequences, with 25% seen only once. Together, the top ten hold about 0.78% of the sample. Sequencing input: naive CD8+ T cells from blood, with Jurkat cell RNA spiked in. This sample's cell subset or site label indicates: FACS-sorted CD8+CD4-CCR7+CD45RA+ naive T cells. The source is a human donor in good health. Some libraries in this study had Jurkat cell RNA spiked in.

Concerning this clonotype: A read error is likely, as this CDR3 ends without the conserved phenylalanine or tryptophan. V usage is TRBV27 and J usage is TRBJ2-7; D is possibly TRBD2 (5 bases). Germline lookup yields CDR1 MNHEY and CDR2 SMNVEV (reference sequence). This CDR3 has 14 residues. Trimming took 6 bases from V and 5 from J, leaving 17 bases between them. The CDR3 DNA sequence: TGTGCCAGCAGCTCCCCCGGGGAAACGGACGAGCAGTACTCC. Amino acid sequence: CASSSPGETDEQYS.

In its sample, this clonotype was seen many times. The CDR3 nucleotides read TGCGCCAGCAGCTTGGCCAGGTTGAACACTGAAGCTTTCTTT. Protein product: CASSLARLNTEAFF. The chain is built from TRBV5-1 and TRBJ1-1; no firm D call. Germline V gene sequence: CDR1 SGHRS, CDR2 YFSETQ. The CDR3 sequence is 14 residues long. Trimming took off 0 bases at V and 0 bases at J, with 6 bases between the two ends.

This clonotype was seen ten or more times. The chain couples TRBV10-3 to TRBJ2-5; TRBD1 matches 9 bases. The germline V gene encodes CDR1 ENHRY and CDR2 SYGVKD. V lost 4 bases and J lost 6; bases outside the gene matches: 9. The CDR3 totals 15 residues. In nucleotides, the CDR3 is TGTGCCATCAGTGGGACCGGGACAGGGATACAGACCCAGTACTTC. Encoded protein: CAISGTGTGIQTQYF.

The chain is built from TRBV11-2 and TRBJ2-7; no reliable D call. V dropped 1 base and J dropped 5 bases, with 18 bases sitting between them. CDR1 SGHAT and CDR2 FQNNGV come from the germline V gene. The CDR3 totals 16 residues. The CDR3 sequence: CASSLAGFRLTDEQYF. CDR3 nucleotide sequence: TGTGCCAGCAGCTTAGCCGGGTTCCGGCTAACCGACGAGCAGTACTTC. The complete variable domain, with remaining parts taken from reference TRBV11-2 and TRBJ2-7, reads EAGVAQSPRYKIIEKRQSVAFWCNPISGHATLYWYQQILGQGPKLLIQFQNNGVVDDSQLPKDRFSAERLKGVDSTLKIQPAKLEDSAVYLCASSLAGFRLTDEQYFGPGTRLTVT.

Comment on this clonotype: One base away lies a much larger clone, so this may be a sequencing read error. V and J are TRBV11-1 and TRBJ2-3; no reliable D call. The CDR3 is 15 amino acids. CDR1 is SGHAT, CDR2 FQDESV, per germline (reference sequence). Trimming shortened V by 3 bases and J by 4 bases, and 14 bases separated the two germline ends. The CDR3: CASSFRLYGADTQYF. DNA of the CDR3: TGTGCCAGCAGCTTCCGGCTATACGGCGCAGATACGCAGTATTTT.

The chain has TRBV7-9 and TRBJ2-3; a weak D match, TRBD2 (5 bases). The V gene's germline CDR1 is SEHNR and CDR2 FQNEAQ (reference sequence). V gave up 5 bases and J gave up 0 bases, with 12 bases separating them. CDR3 length: 15 amino acids. The CDR3 spells CASSHPQRSTDTQYF. CDR3 coding DNA: TGTGCCAGCAGCCACCCACAGCGGAGCACAGATACGCAGTATTTT.

This clonotype was observed at least ten times. The V call is TRBV12-3 or TRBV12-4, the J call TRBJ2-5; 9 bases fit TRBD1. This CDR3 has 15 amino acids. The trim removed 5 bases at V and 5 bases at J, leaving 9 bases unmatched. In DNA, the CDR3 is TGTGCCAGCAGTGAGGGACAGGGCACTCATGAGACCCAGTACTTC. This translates into CASSEGQGTHETQYF.

This clonotype was observed at least ten times. The J gene is TRBJ1-5, the V gene TRBV7-9; 7 positions agree with TRBD1. After removal of 0 bases from V and 2 bases from J, the junction contained 1 base not matched to a gene. There are 15 residues in the CDR3. Germline V lookup: CDR1 SEHNR, CDR2 FQNEAQ (reference sequence). The chain's CDR3 is CASSLATGGNQPQHF. Written as DNA, the CDR3 is TGTGCCAGCAGCTTAGCCACAGGGGGCAATCAGCCCCAGCATTTT.

Details on this clonotype: Possible read error: a much larger clone is one base away. The chain is built from TRBV30 and TRBJ1-5; D is unclear. Germline loops: CDR1 GTSNPN, CDR2 SVGIG (reference sequence). The CDR3 has 13 amino acids. The CDR3 DNA follows: TGTGCCTGGAGTGTATTTAGCAATCGGCCCCAGCATTTT. Its protein product is CAWSVFSNRPQHF.

As for this clonotype: This may come from a read error, since a much larger clone is one base off. V gene TRBV7-8 combines with J gene TRBJ2-2; TRBD1 matches 8 bases. Germline assignment: CDR1 SGHVS and CDR2 FQNEAQ. The CDR3 is made up of 15 amino acids. The CDR3 is CASSLGGTGTGELLF. The CDR3 DNA is TGTGCCAGCAGCTTAGGAGGGACAGGAACCGGGGAGCTGCTTTTT.

This clonotype was found a few times. An end of the junction does not agree with germline; a read error may underlie this. The chain joins TRBV19 to TRBJ1-2; D unresolved. The CDR3 loop spans 11 amino acids. Germline CDR1 is LNHDA and CDR2 is SQIVND (reference sequence). The CDR3 spells CASSSNYGYAF. CDR3 DNA sequence: TGTGCCAGTAGTAGCAACTATGGCTACGCCTTC.

The chain recombines TRBV10-3 with TRBJ2-7; TRBD1 agrees at 8 bases. Trimming took 6 bases from V and 6 from J; bases not matched to a gene: 13. CDR1 ENHRY and CDR2 SYGVKD come from the germline V gene. The CDR3 runs to 15 residues. DNA for the CDR3: TGTGCCATCAGGGACTACGAGACAGGGGTTGGCGAGCAGTACTTC. It encodes CAIRDYETGVGEQYF.

Comment on this clonotype: One end of the junction is discordant with germline, which a read error may explain. This chain uses TRBV5-3 with TRBJ1-1; possibly TRBD1 for D (6 bases). TRBV5-3 is an open reading frame, and its role is uncertain. The CDR3 sequence is 15 residues long. The CDR3 loop reads CASSWVGGARTEAFF. The CDR3 DNA sequence: TGTGCCAGCAGCTGGGTGGGGGGGGCGCGGACTGAAGCTTTCTTT.

V and J are TRBV5-5 and TRBJ2-7; D is uncertain. The germline V gene has CDR1 SGHKS and CDR2 YYEKEE (reference sequence). The CDR3 contains 14 residues. The V and J ends lost 0 bases and 5 bases respectively, with 12 bases between them. CDR3 sequence reads: CASSLACGPDEQYF. The CDR3 nucleotides read TGTGCCAGCAGCTTGGCGTGTGGCCCCGACGAGCAGTACTTC.

With respect to this clonotype: The conserved final phenylalanine or tryptophan is absent from the CDR3, which likely points to a read error. This sequence joins TRBV11-1 and TRBJ2-7, with TRBD2 identical over 11 bases. Germline CDR1 is SGHAT and CDR2 is FQDESV (reference sequence). This CDR3 is 14 amino acids long. V was clipped by 6 bases and J by 3 bases; unmatched bases: 4. This CDR3 reads CASRPSGRLYEQYS. CDR3 nucleotide sequence: TGTGCCAGCAGGCCTAGCGGGAGGCTCTACGAGCAGTACTCC.

Worth noting for this clonotype: A much larger clone differs by one base, so this may be a read error. The J gene is TRBJ2-5, the V gene TRBV6-6, with 11 bases lining up with TRBD2. The germline V gene encodes CDR1 MNHNY and CDR2 SVGAGI (reference sequence). The CDR3 runs to 18 residues. The CDR3 spells CASSHGTSGSNPQEPQYF. In nucleotides, the CDR3 is TGTGCCAGCAGTCACGGCACTAGCGGGAGTAACCCTCAAGAGCCCCAGTACTTC.

This clonotype was recorded at least ten times. The chain is built from TRBV6-6 and TRBJ1-5, with TRBD1 as a possible D gene (5 bases). V shed 2 bases and J shed 5 bases, with 10 bases lying between them. The CDR3 contains 14 residues. Germline assignment: CDR1 MNHNY and CDR2 SVGAGI (reference sequence). CDR3 region: CASSYLAGHQPQHF. In DNA form, the CDR3 reads TGTGCCAGCAGTTACCTGGCAGGGCATCAGCCCCAGCATTTT.

There are a few counts of this clonotype. The CDR3 region is CASSELAGVIEQYF. The CDR3, as DNA: TGCGCCAGCAGTGAGTTAGCCGGGGTTATCGAGCAGTACTTC. This chain uses TRBV10-2 with TRBJ2-7; D possibly corresponds to TRBD2 (5 bases). Trimming cost V 1 base and J 6 bases, with 13 bases left between them. The CDR3 is 14 residues long. Germline V gene lookup returns CDR1 WSHSY and CDR2 SAAADI.

This clonotype was counted a few times. J is TRBJ2-2 and V is TRBV7-2; the D gene is possibly TRBD1 (5 bases). Germline V gene data show CDR1 as SGHTA and CDR2 as FQGNSA. This CDR3 spans 13 amino acids. With 5 bases removed from V and 7 bases from J, the gap between germline ends came to 11 bases. CDR3 sequence reads: CASSPRVVGELFF. The DNA for the CDR3 is TGTGCCAGCAGCCCCAGGGTGGTCGGGGAGCTGTTTTTT.

This clonotype occurred once. The chain carries TRBV19 and TRBJ2-1; D possibly matches TRBD1 or TRBD2 (5 bases each). CDR1 is LNHDA, CDR2 SQIVND, per germline (reference sequence). The CDR3 is 13 amino acids. Trimming took off 11 bases at V and 1 base at J, with 12 bases between the two ends. The CDR3 bases are TGTGCCGGTCGGTGGGGGTCCTACAATGAGCAGTTCTTC. As protein: CAGRWGSYNEQFF.

As concerns this clonotype: The CDR3 carries no conserved terminal phenylalanine or tryptophan, so it likely arises from a read error. This rearrangement joins TRBV5-5 to TRBJ2-7, with D tentatively TRBD1 or TRBD2 (5 bases each). The germline V and J ends were trimmed by 1 base and 5 bases, with 7 bases remaining between them. Germline CDR1 reads SGHKS; CDR2 reads YYEKEE (reference sequence). The CDR3 loop spans 12 amino acids. This chain's CDR3 is CASSLLGDEQYS. The CDR3 bases are TGTGCCAGCAGCTTGTTGGGGGACGAGCAGTACTCC.